This T cell receptor beta chain was profiled in a study of blood T cell repertoires in COVID-19. TCRdb's table, derived via immunoSEQ multiplex PCR, lists solely in-frame clones and lacks some. The data hold 400,000 or so clones, with about 90% observed a single time. The germline V gene encodes CDR1 SGHRS and CDR2 YFSETQ. V shed 7 bases and J shed 3 bases, with 17 bases lying between them. The CDR3 is made up of 14 amino acids. This receptor was identified in a man younger than 35 who had recovered from COVID-19. What was sequenced was PBMCs or T cells enriched from blood (not recorded which). The chain combines TRBV5-1 with TRBJ2-7; D perhaps matches TRBD2 (7 bases). The CDR3 DNA is TGCGCCAGCTCGAAGGGGGAGGGCCGCTACGAGCAGTACTTC. Translating it yields CASSKGEGRYEQYF.